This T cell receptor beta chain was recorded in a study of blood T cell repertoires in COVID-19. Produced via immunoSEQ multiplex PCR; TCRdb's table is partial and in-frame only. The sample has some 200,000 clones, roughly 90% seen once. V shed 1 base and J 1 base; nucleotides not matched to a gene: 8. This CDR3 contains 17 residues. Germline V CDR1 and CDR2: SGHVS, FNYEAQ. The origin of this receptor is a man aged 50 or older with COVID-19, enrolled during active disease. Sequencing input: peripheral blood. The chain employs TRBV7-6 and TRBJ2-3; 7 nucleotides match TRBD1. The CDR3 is CASSLGSAGGRTDTQYF. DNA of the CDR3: TGTGCCAGCAGCTTAGGCTCGGCAGGGGGACGCACAGATACGCAGTATTTT.